The T cell receptor (beta chain) described here comes from a study of T cell responses to AZD1222 COVID-19 vaccine (dated by TCRdb to 2020 to 2023). At the level of the whole study: Because spike-specific TCR depth and breadth did not differ between the two schedules, AZD1222 recipients who got a second dose at roughly 4 weeks were pooled with those who got a second dose at roughly 12 weeks. A total of approximately 230 trial participants underwent TCR sequencing, of whom 200 to 220 received two doses of AZD1222 and about 25 received two doses of the MenACWY control vaccine. Enrollment into the trials was organized by age into subgroups of 18-55, 56-69 and 70-plus years, and those subgroups contained around 150, 28 and 57 TCR-sequenced participants, respectively.

Trimming removed 0 bases from V and 10 bases from J, leaving 13 bases between the germline ends. From the germline V gene, CDR1 is MNHEY and CDR2 is SVGAGI. Including cysteine and phenylalanine, the CDR3 has 15 amino acids. Just CDR3 DNA is preserved here, 45 bases in frame from base 1. Paper-wide results and their limitations: The whole spike protein was spanned by vaccine-associated CD4 TCRs, and dominant responses were seen in regions 160-218 and 743-854. Most participants were white British and females outnumbered males, and the authors suggested that clonal diversity may have been underestimated. The 56-69-year group was small, and its depth increase did not reach significance, likely because of low power. Conclusions about previously exposed vaccinees were limited because only six or seven AZD1222 recipients were SARS-CoV-2 seropositive at baseline. Epitopes outside the regions mutated in the B.1.351 and B.1.1.7 variants were reportedly recognized by nearly half of the unique spike-specific TCRs. Spike-specific TCR breadth and depth rose significantly after two AZD1222 doses compared with day 0 and with MenACWY recipients. Because no samples from the day 14 peak response were available, repertoires could be characterized only after the peak T cell response.

The time point label of this sample denotes: baseline before first vaccination. Samples from vaccinated people were obtained from the UK trials COV001 and COV002, which included a single-blind randomized controlled phase 2/3 trial of AZD1222 (ChAdOx1 nCoV-19) in healthy adults. For TCRbeta chain sequencing, PBMC samples were collected from trial participants at day 0 and at day 28 after the second dose. The CDR3 regions of human TCRbeta chains were subjected to immunosequencing. The authors' pipeline ran thus. Repertoire TCRs were checked for matches against a reference library of SARS-CoV-2-specific TCRs that had been generated using the MIRA antigen-specificity platform. Breadth was defined as the fraction of unique TCRs that were SARS-CoV-2-associated, and depth was defined as the fraction of total T cells that were SARS-CoV-2-associated. Using the MIRA data, each spike-specific TCR was mapped to the spike region that the TCR reacts to and placed in a CD4 or CD8 class. Log10-transformed breadth and depth values were compared by one-way ANOVA with Sidak's multiple comparisons tests. TCRdb took over this immuneACCESS table, retaining in-frame rearrangements with V and J assigned. Such tables are incomplete; in checked studies, under half of the missing clones stem from an unresolved V gene, and the remainder is unexplained. D and trimming were read from the DNA, whereas the V and J calls and clone size are those reported in that table. A total of 110,000 to 150,000 clones appear in this sample, more than 85% of them only once. The ten most abundant clones make up 3% to 3.5% of the sample.

Points on this clone: Its antigen is unknown. Nothing much larger sits one base from this clone, and base qualities are not available.

Recombination joined TRBV6-5 with TRBJ1-6; 6 matching bases give a weak D call of TRBD1. This material consisted of peripheral blood, taken on day 0 of AZD1222 vaccination. This receptor was taken from an adult in good health. The DNA sequence reads TGTGCCAGCAGTTACTCGGCGCAGGGGCAATCACCCCTCCACTTT. The encoded protein is CASSYSAQGQSPLHF.